This T cell receptor beta chain emerged from a study of blood T cell repertoires in COVID-19 (dated by TCRdb to the early 2020s). Some background on the complete study: Collaborator samples came from the United States, Italy and Spain and covered acute and convalescent phases of COVID-19. Sample metadata almost always included a de-identified subject ID, COVID-19 status, age in years and sex. Where available, HLA class I and class II types were obtained from metadata supplied by the sample provider rather than from assay-based typing. The material from the prospective study consisted of cDNA or gDNA derived from T cells, B-cell-depleted T cells, or PBMCs. The samples were drawn from the first 160 participants of the ongoing ImmuneRACE study and from 1,254 subjects provided by 6 global collaborators. The dataset comprised deeply sampled blood TCRbeta repertoires from subjects exposed to, actively infected with, or recovered from COVID-19. The repertoires were released in a freely available public database meant as a resource for research on the immune response to SARS-CoV-2. Overall study results and their limits: The amount of clinical and demographic metadata varied by source and participant and was provided uncurated.

Each collaborating institution followed its own protocols to collect whole blood in K2EDTA tubes. For TCRbeta analysis, collaborator samples were shipped as frozen whole blood, as isolated PBMCs, or as DNA extracted from either sample type. In the germline V gene (reference sequence), CDR1 corresponds to SGHNT and CDR2 to YYREEE. Measured from the cysteine to the phenylalanine, the CDR3 is 16 residues long. Here the CDR3 DNA is all that survives: 48 bases in frame from base 1. Compared with germline, V lacks 2 bases and J lacks 1 base; bases without a gene match: 6. TCRbeta CDR3 regions were amplified from genomic DNA using the immunoSEQ Assay, a bias-controlled multiplex PCR. Turning to the authors' computational methods: Nucleated cell counts per sample were estimated from amplification of reference gene primers within the assay. Sequence reads were collapsed and filtered to measure the absolute abundance of every unique TCRbeta CDR3 rearrangement. For each sample, productive Simpson clonality was calculated as the square root of Simpson's diversity index over productive rearrangements. TCRdb stores this immuneACCESS table with in-frame sequences only. Part of the clones is absent; in the studies checked, under half of the shortfall reflects unresolved V genes, and no reason is known for the rest. Clone size and V and J calls were adopted from that table, with D and trimming inferred from the DNA. The table for this sample lists about 82,000 clones; about four fifths of them were counted only once. More than 10% of the sample is in the top ten clones.

As to this clone: This clone's antigen is unknown. Base qualities were left out, and no much larger clone turns up one base away.

The sample comprised peripheral blood. This TCR came from a woman in her thirties or forties with active or convalescent COVID-19. Rearrangement joined TRBV5-4 to TRBJ2-5; TRBD2 lines up with 9 middle nucleotides. The CDR3 region reads CASSLAASGVQETQYF. In nucleotides, the sequence is TGTGCCAGCAGCTTAGCGGCTAGCGGGGTCCAAGAGACCCAGTACTTC.